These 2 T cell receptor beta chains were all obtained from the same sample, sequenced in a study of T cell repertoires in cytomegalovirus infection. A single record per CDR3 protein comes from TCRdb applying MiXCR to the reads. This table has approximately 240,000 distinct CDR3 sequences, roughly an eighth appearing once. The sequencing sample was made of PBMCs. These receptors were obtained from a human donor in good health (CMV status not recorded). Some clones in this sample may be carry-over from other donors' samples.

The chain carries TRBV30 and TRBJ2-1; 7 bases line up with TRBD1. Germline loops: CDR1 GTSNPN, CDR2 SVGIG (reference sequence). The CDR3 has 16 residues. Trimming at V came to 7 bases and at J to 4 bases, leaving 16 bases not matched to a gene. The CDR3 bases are TGTGCCTTTTCTCAGGGGTCCCGGGACAGATACAATGAGCAGTTCTTC. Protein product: CAFSQGSRDRYNEQFF.

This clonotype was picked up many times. The CDR3 spells CASSLEVASPYEQYF. The CDR3 nucleotides read TGTGCCAGCAGCTTAGAAGTTGCCAGCCCCTACGAGCAGTACTTC. The chain uses TRBV7-2 and TRBJ2-7; no clear D. The CDR3 extends over 15 amino acids. Germline V gene lookup returns CDR1 SGHTA and CDR2 FQGNSA. The V and J ends lost 1 base and 2 bases respectively, with 12 bases between them.